This T cell receptor (beta chain) comes out of a study of radiotherapy plus CTLA-4 blockade in lung cancer. Study-level background: Disease control was present in roughly 29% of patients, and objective responses in about 18%.

Study-level findings and limits: Blood saw expansion of tumor-derived TCR clones after radiotherapy plus ipilimumab.

About this clone itself: Antigen specificity is unknown.

Sequenced by immunoSEQ multiplex PCR; TCRdb stores in-frame clones only, minus some. The sample yields 45,000 to 55,000 clones, 75% to 90% seen once. The CDR3 is 13 residues long. V lost 4 bases, J lost 5 bases, and 5 bases stayed unmatched. Germline CDR1 and CDR2: SGHTA and FQGNSA. The specimen was peripheral blood, collected from a patient treated with radiotherapy plus ipilimumab. The genes are TRBV7-2 and TRBJ2-7; 7 nucleotides line up with TRBD1. The clonotype was recovered from a human donor with non-small cell lung cancer who had stable disease on radiotherapy plus ipilimumab. Written as DNA, the CDR3 is TGTGCCAGCAGCTCACAGGGGCGGCACGAGCAGTACTTC. Protein product: CASSSQGRHEQYF.